The source of this T cell receptor (beta chain) is a study of response to subunit inactivated influenza vaccine. Whole-study findings and limits: It was suggested by the authors that few new T cells are recruited by each seasonal influenza vaccination.

TCRdb passed the RT-PCR reads through MiXCR, listing each CDR3 protein once. This table holds approximately 290,000 distinct CDR3 sequences, about 20% found once. A note on this clonotype: Its antigen is not identified.

CDR3 size: 16 residues. V dropped 3 bases and J dropped 7; count of bases not matched to a gene: 7. Germline V gene sequence: CDR1 SGHTA, CDR2 FQGNSA. The gene calls are TRBV7-2 and TRBJ2-5, with 14 bases aligning to TRBD2. The sequenced sample was PBMCs from blood, obtained about 20 months after vaccination. This clonotype was obtained from a man between 50 and 70 years old who received an inactivated influenza vaccine. Written as DNA, the CDR3 is TGTGCCAGCAGCTTCGGGACTAGCGGGGGACAGGGGACCCAGTACTTC. The encoded protein is CASSFGTSGGQGTQYF.